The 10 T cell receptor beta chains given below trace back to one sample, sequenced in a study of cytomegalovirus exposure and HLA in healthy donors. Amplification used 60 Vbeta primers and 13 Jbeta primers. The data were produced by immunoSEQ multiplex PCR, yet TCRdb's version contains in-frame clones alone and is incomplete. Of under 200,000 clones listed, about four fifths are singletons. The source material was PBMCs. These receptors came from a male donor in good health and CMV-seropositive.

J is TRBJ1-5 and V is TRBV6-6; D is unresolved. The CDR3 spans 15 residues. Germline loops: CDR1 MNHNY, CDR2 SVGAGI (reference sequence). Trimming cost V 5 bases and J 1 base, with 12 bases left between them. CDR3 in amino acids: CASSHRRGSNQPQHF. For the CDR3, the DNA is TGTGCCAGCAGTCACCGGCGGGGAAGCAATCAGCCCCAGCATTTT.

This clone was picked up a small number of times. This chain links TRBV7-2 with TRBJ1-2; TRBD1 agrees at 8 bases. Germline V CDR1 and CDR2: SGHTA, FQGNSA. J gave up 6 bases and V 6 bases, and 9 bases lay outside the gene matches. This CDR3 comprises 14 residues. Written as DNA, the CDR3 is TGTGCCAGCAGAATCCTGGACAGGGATAATGGCTACACCTTC. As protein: CASRILDRDNGYTF.

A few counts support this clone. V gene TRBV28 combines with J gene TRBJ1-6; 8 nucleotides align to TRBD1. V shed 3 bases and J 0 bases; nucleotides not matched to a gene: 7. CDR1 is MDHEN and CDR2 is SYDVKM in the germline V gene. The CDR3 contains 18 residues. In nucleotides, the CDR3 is TGTGCCAGCAGTTTGACTCAGGGGGCGAGCTCCTATAATTCACCCCTCCACTTT. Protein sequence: CASSLTQGASSYNSPLHF.

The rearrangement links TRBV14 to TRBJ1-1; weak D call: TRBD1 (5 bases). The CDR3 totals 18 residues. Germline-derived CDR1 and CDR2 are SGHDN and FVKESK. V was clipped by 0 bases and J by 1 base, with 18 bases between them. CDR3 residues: CASSQEGWKAGPNTEAFF. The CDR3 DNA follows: TGTGCCAGCAGCCAAGAAGGTTGGAAAGCAGGGCCGAACACTGAAGCTTTCTTT. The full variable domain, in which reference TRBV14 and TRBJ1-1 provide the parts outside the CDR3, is EAGVTQFPSHSVIEKGQTVTLRCDPISGHDNLYWYRRVMGKEIKFLLHFVKESKQDESGMPNNRFLAERTGGTYSTLKVQPAELEDSGVYFCASSQEGWKAGPNTEAFFGQGTRLTVV.

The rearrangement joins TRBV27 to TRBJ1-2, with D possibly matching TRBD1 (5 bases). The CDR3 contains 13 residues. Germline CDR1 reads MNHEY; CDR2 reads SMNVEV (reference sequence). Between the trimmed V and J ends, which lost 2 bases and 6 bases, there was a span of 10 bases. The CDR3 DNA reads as TGTGCCAGCAGTTTACGACAGTTTCATGGCTACACCTTC. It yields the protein CASSLRQFHGYTF.

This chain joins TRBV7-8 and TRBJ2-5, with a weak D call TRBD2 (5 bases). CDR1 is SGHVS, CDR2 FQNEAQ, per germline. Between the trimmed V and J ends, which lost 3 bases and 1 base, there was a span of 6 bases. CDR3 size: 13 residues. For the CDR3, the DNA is TGTGCCAGCAGCTTGGACTCCCAAGAGACCCAGTACTTC. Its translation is CASSLDSQETQYF.

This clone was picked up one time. The CDR3 DNA follows: TGCGCCAGCAGTGAGGCCTCACACCATCAAGAGACCCAGTACTTC. It is translated as CASSEASHHQETQYF. This chain uses TRBV10-2 with TRBJ2-5; no clear D. The germline V and J ends were trimmed by 2 bases and 2 bases, with 12 bases remaining between them. Germline values: CDR1 WSHSY, CDR2 SAAADI. The CDR3 spans 15 residues.

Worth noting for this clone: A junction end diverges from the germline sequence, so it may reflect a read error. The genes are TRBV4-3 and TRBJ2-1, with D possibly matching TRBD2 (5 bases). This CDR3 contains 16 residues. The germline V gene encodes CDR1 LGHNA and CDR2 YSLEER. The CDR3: CASSQDGGYSYNEQFF. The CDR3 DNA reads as TGCGCCAGCAGTCAAGATGGCGGGTACTCCTACAATGAGCAGTTCTTC.

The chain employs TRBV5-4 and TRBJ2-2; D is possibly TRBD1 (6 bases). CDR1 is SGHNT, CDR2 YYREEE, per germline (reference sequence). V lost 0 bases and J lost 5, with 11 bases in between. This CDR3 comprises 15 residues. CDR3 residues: CASSLVQGSTGELFF. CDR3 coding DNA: TGTGCCAGCAGCTTGGTACAGGGTTCGACCGGGGAGCTGTTTTTT.

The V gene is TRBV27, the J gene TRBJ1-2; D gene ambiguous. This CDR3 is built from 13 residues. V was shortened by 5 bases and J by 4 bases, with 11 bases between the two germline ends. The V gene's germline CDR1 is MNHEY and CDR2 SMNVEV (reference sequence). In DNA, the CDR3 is TGTGCCAGCAGTCGAGAGCGTGGCTATGGCTACACCTTC. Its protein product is CASSRERGYGYTF.